The entry below gives a single TCR beta chain sequence along with its context. The CDR3 is made up of 16 amino acids. V lost 1 base, J lost 1 base, and 12 bases lay in between. Germline assignment: CDR1 SGHRS and CDR2 YFSETQ. The source of the sample is a study of cytomegalovirus exposure and HLA in healthy donors. About the study: An early release of data contained approximately 85 million unique TCRs, which came from HLA-typed donors.

Researchers ran the PCR with 60 Vbeta and 13 Jbeta primers. TCRdb's copy holds only in-frame clones and misses some; the assay was immunoSEQ multiplex PCR. In the table there are roughly 100,000 clones, about 83% of which are singletons. The sample comprised PBMCs. The gene calls are TRBV5-1 and TRBJ2-4, with D tentatively TRBD1 (6 bases). This receptor was taken from a female donor in good health and CMV-seropositive. CDR3 DNA: TGCGCCAGCAGCTTGATGGGGGCCGATGCCAAAAACATTCAGTACTTC. Translation gives CASSLMGADAKNIQYF.